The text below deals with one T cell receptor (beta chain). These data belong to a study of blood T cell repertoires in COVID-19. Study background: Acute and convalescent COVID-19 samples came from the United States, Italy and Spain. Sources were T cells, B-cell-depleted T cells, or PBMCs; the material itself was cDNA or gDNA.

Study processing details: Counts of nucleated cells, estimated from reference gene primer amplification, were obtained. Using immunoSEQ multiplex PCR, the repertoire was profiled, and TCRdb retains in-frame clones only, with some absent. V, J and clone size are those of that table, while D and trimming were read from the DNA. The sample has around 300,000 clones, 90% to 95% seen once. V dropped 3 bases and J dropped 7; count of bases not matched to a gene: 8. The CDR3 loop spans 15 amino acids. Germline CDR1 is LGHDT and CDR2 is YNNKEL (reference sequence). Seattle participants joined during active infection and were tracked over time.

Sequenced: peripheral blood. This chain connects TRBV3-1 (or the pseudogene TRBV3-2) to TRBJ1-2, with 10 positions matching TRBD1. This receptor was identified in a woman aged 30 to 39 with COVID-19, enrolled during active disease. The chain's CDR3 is CASSQGDRGLSGYTF. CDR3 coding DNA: TGTGCCAGCAGCCAGGGCGACAGGGGGCTTAGTGGCTACACCTTC.